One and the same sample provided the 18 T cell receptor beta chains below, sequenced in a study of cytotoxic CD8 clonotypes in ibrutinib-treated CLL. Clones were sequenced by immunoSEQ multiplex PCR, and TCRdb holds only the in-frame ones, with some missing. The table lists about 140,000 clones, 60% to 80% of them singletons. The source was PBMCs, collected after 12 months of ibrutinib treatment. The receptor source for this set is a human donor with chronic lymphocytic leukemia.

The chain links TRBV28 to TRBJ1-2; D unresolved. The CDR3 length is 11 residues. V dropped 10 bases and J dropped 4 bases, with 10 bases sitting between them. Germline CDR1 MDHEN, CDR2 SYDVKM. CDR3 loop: CATLFGYGYTF. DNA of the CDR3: TGTGCCACGCTTTTCGGCTATGGCTACACCTTC.

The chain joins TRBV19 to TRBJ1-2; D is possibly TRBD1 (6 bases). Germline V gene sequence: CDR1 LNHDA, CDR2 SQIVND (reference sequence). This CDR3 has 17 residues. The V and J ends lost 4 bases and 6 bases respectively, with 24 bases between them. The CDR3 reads CASSTSTWATDRNGYTF. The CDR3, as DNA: TGTGCCAGTAGTACCTCAACGTGGGCCACCGACAGGAATGGCTACACCTTC.

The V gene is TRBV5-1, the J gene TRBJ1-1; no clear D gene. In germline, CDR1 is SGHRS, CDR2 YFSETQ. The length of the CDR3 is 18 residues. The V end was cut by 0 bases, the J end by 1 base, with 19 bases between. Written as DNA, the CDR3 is TGCGCCAGCAGCTTGGGTCTTTTGTCAGTCGATACGAACACTGAAGCTTTCTTT. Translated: CASSLGLLSVDTNTEAFF.

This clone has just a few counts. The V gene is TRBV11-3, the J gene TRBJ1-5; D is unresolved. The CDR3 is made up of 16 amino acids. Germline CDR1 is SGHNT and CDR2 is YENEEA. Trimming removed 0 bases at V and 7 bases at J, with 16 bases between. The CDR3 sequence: CASSLDRIRQAQPQHF. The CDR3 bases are TGTGCCAGCAGCTTAGATCGGATACGCCAGGCCCAGCCCCAGCATTTT. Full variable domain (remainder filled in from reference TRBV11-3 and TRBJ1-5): EAGVVQSPRYKIIEKKQPVAFWCNPISGHNTLYWYLQNLGQGPELLIRYENEEAVDDSQLPKDRFSAERLKGVDSTLKIQPAELGDSAVYLCASSLDRIRQAQPQHFGDGTRLSIL.

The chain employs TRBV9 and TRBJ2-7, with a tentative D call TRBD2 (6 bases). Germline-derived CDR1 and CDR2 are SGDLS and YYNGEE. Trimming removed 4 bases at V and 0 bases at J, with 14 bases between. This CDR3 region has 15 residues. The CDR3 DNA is TGTGCCAGCAGCCGGGGGACGCCAAGCTCCTACGAGCAGTACTTC. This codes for CASSRGTPSSYEQYF.

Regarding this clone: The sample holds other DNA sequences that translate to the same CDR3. Here the CDR3 reads CASSEGDTQYF. CDR3 in DNA: TGCGCCAGCAGTGAGGGGGATACGCAGTATTTT. The chain joins TRBV10-2 to TRBJ2-3; D unclear. This CDR3 is built from 11 residues. The germline CDR1 and CDR2 sequences are WSHSY and SAAADI. V was pared by 2 bases and J by 6 bases, with 3 bases between.

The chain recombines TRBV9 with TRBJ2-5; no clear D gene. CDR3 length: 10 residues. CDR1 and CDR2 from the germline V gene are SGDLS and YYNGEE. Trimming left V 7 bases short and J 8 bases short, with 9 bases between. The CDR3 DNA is TGTGCCAGCGGGGATTTCACCCAGTACTTC. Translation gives CASGDFTQYF.

CDR3 protein: CASSLIGGGPHYEQYF. CDR3 nucleotides: TGTGCCAGCAGCTTAATCGGAGGAGGCCCCCATTACGAGCAGTACTTC. The chain uses TRBV11-2 and TRBJ2-7; tentative D call: TRBD2 (5 bases). The CDR3 runs to 16 residues. CDR1 SGHAT and CDR2 FQNNGV come from the germline V gene. Deletions cut 2 bases from V and 4 bases from J, with 18 bases between.

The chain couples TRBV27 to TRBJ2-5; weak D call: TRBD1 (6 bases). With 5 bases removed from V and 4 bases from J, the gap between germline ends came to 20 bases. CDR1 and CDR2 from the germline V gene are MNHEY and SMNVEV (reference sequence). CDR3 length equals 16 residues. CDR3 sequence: CASSRAWTAVLETQYF. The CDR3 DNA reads TGTGCCAGCAGTCGTGCCTGGACAGCCGTTTTAGAGACCCAGTACTTC.

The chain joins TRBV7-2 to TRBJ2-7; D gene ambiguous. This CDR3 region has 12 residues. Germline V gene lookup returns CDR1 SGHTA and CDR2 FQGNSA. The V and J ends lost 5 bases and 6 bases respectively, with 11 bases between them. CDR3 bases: TGTGCCAGCAGCGAGTTCAGCTCCGAGCAGTACTTC. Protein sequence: CASSEFSSEQYF.

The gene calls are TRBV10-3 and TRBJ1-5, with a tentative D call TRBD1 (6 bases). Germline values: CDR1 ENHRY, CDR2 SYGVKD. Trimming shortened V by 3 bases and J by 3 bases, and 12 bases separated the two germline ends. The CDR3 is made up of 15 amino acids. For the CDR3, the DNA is TGTGCCATCAGTGATGAAGGACAGTTCAATCAGCCCCAGCATTTT. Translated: CAISDEGQFNQPQHF.

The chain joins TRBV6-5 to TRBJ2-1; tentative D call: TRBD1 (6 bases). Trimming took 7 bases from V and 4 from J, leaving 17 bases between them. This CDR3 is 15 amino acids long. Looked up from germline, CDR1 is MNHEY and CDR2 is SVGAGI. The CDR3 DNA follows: TGTGCCAGCAAGAGCGCCGCAGGGGTTTACAATGAGCAGTTCTTC. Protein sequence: CASKSAAGVYNEQFF.

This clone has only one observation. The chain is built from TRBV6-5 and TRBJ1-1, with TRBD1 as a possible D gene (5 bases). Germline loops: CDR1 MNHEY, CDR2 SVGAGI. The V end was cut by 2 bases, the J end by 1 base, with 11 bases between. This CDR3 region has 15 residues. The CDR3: CASSYGGHPNTEAFF. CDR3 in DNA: TGTGCCAGCAGTTACGGCGGACACCCGAACACTGAAGCTTTCTTT.

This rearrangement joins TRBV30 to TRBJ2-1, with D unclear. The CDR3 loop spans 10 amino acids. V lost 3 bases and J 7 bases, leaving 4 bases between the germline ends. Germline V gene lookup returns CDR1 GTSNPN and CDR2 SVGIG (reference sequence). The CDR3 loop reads CAWSGNEQFF. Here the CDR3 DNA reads TGTGCCTGGAGCGGGAATGAGCAGTTCTTC.

The CDR3 DNA sequence: TGTGCCAGCAGTTTCTTAATAGGGCCCAAGACTGATTACGAGCAGTACTTC. Encoded protein: CASSFLIGPKTDYEQYF. The chain recombines TRBV27 with TRBJ2-7; D remains unclear. The germline V gene encodes CDR1 MNHEY and CDR2 SMNVEV (reference sequence). CDR3 length: 17 amino acids. V was clipped by 3 bases and J by 4 bases, with 22 bases between them.

DNA of the CDR3: TGTGCCAGCAGTGTAACAGGGCTCTTCGGGGAGCTGTTTTTT. Its protein is CASSVTGLFGELFF. V is TRBV2 and J is TRBJ2-2, with D possibly matching TRBD1 (6 bases). CDR3 length: 14 residues. With 4 bases removed from V and 7 bases from J, the gap between germline ends came to 13 bases. The germline V gene has CDR1 SNHLY and CDR2 FYNNEI. Supplemented by reference TRBV2 and TRBJ2-2, the full variable domain reads EPEVTQTPSHQVTQMGQEVILRCVPISNHLYFYWYRQILGQKVEFLVSFYNNEISEKSEIFDDQFSVERPDGSNFTLKIRSTKLEDSAMYFCASSVTGLFGELFFGEGSRLTVL.

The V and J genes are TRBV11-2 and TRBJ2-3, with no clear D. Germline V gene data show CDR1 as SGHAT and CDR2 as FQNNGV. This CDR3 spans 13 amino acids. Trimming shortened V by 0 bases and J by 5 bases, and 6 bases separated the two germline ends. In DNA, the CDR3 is TGTGCCAGCAGCTTAGATCGAGGAGATACGCAGTATTTT. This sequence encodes CASSLDRGDTQYF.

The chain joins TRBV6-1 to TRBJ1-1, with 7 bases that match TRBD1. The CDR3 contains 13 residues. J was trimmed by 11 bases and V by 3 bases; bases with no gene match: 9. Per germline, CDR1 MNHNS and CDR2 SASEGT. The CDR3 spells CASSEGQPMGAFF. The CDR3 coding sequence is TGTGCCAGCAGTGAGGGACAGCCCATGGGGGCTTTCTTT.